The source of this TCR beta chain is a study of read filtering for tumor transcriptome and immune sequencing. Details on this clonotype: A far more abundant clone sits one base away, making this likely a read error.

This library used roughly 430 ng RNA and molecular barcoded adaptors spanning alpha/delta and beta/gamma chains. TCRdb redid the calling of the reads with MiXCR, one entry per CDR3 protein. The sample includes 25,000 to 35,000 distinct CDR3 sequences, around an eighth of them seen just once. CDR1 SEHNR and CDR2 FQNEAQ come from the germline V gene (reference sequence). This CDR3 region has 16 residues. The specimen was a population of CD138-negative cells sorted from bone marrow. The J gene is TRBJ2-1, the V gene TRBV7-9, with D possibly TRBD1 on 6 matching bases. The receptor's source is a donor over 35 with multiple myeloma. The CDR3 protein is CAISLLAHGGLNEQFF. CDR3 DNA: TGTGCCATCAGCTTATTAGCGCATGGGGGCCTTAATGAGCAGTTCTTC.